One sample yielded the 25 T cell receptor beta chains listed below, sequenced in a study of immune cell composition in non-small cell lung cancer. Libraries were prepared by immunoSEQ multiplex PCR; TCRdb keeps only in-frame clonotypes and omits some of them. This sample has over a thousand clones, with roughly three quarters found just once. The sample comprised lung tumor tissue. The receptors were gathered from a human donor with non-small cell lung cancer.

This chain joins TRBV11-1 and TRBJ2-3, with TRBD2 as a possible D gene (5 bases). CDR1 and CDR2 from the germline V gene are SGHAT and FQDESV (reference sequence). V lost 4 bases and J lost 0, with 8 bases in between. The CDR3 sequence is 14 residues long. CDR3 in amino acids: CASSWSGSTDTQYF. The CDR3 DNA reads as TGTGCCAGCAGCTGGAGCGGTAGCACAGATACGCAGTATTTT.

The V gene is TRBV18, the J gene TRBJ2-2; 9 nucleotides align to TRBD2. J lost 7 bases, V lost 2 bases, and 14 bases had no gene match. The CDR3 has 18 residues. Germline CDR1 reads KGHSH; CDR2 reads LQKENI. CDR3 sequence: CASSPFRNSGSTSGELFF. Written as DNA, the CDR3 is TGTGCCAGCTCACCATTCCGGAATAGCGGGAGTACAAGCGGGGAGCTGTTTTTT. The variable domain in full, with the rest retrieved from reference TRBV18 and TRBJ2-2, is NAGVMQNPRHLVRRRGQEARLRCSPMKGHSHVYWYRQLPEEGLKFMVYLQKENIIDESGMPKERFSAEFPKEGPSILRIQQVVRGDSAAYFCASSPFRNSGSTSGELFFGEGSRLTVL.

V is TRBV6-1 and J is TRBJ1-5; D is perhaps TRBD1 (5 bases). CDR3 length: 16 residues. V was trimmed by 2 bases and J by 3 bases, leaving 14 bases between them. The V gene's germline CDR1 is MNHNS and CDR2 SASEGT. This CDR3 reads CASSEHSDSPNQPQHF. CDR3 nucleotides: TGTGCCAGCAGTGAACATAGTGACAGTCCCAATCAGCCCCAGCATTTT.

The chain combines TRBV4-3 with TRBJ2-5; D may be TRBD1 (6 bases). Trimming cost V 0 bases and J 5 bases, with 22 bases left between them. Germline assignment: CDR1 LGHNA and CDR2 YSLEER. This CDR3 has 18 amino acids. The CDR3 bases are TGCGCCAGCAGCCAAGAGGGACCTGAGGGGGTCGGGGCGGAGACCCAGTACTTC. Translating gives CASSQEGPEGVGAETQYF.

In this sample, this clone turned up once. The rearrangement joins TRBV5-4 to TRBJ2-3, with 10 bases fitting TRBD1. J gave up 5 bases and V 6 bases, and 9 bases lay outside the gene matches. This CDR3 is built from 15 residues. Per the germline V gene, CDR1 is SGHNT and CDR2 is YYREEE (reference sequence). The CDR3, as DNA: TGTGCCAGCACTGTTGGGGGACAGGGGAGAGATACGCAGTATTTT. Translating it yields CASTVGGQGRDTQYF.

This chain joins TRBV9 and TRBJ2-2; TRBD1 matches at 8 bases. V dropped 7 bases and J dropped 3; count of bases not matched to a gene: 11. The CDR3 has 16 amino acids. The germline V gene has CDR1 SGDLS and CDR2 YYNGEE. The CDR3 DNA follows: TGTGCCAGCGCAGCGAGACACAGGGGGGACACCGGGGAGCTGTTTTTT. Translating gives CASAARHRGDTGELFF.

V is TRBV28 and J is TRBJ1-1; possibly TRBD1 for D (6 bases). Trimming removed 6 bases at V and 6 bases at J, with 23 bases between. CDR3 length equals 16 residues. Per the germline V gene, CDR1 is MDHEN and CDR2 is SYDVKM. The chain's CDR3 is CASRRRQAPQNAEAFF. In nucleotides, the CDR3 is TGTGCCAGCAGACGCCGACAGGCCCCACAAAACGCTGAAGCTTTCTTT.

The chain carries TRBV5-1 and TRBJ1-1; D is perhaps TRBD1 (6 bases). Trimming left V 6 bases short and J 6 bases short, with 18 bases between. This CDR3 is 14 amino acids long. The germline V gene encodes CDR1 SGHRS and CDR2 YFSETQ. The CDR3 coding sequence is TGCGCCAGCAAAAACAGGGAGGGAAATCCTGAAGCTTTCTTT. Its translation is CASKNREGNPEAFF.

This chain connects TRBV5-1 to TRBJ1-1, with D perhaps TRBD1 (5 bases). Germline V lookup: CDR1 SGHRS, CDR2 YFSETQ. Trimming left V 4 bases short and J 0 bases short, with 13 bases between. This CDR3 region has 15 residues. The CDR3 DNA sequence: TGCGCCAGCAGCGGGGCGACACAACTGAACACTGAAGCTTTCTTT. It yields the protein CASSGATQLNTEAFF.

This clone was counted only a few times. The chain uses TRBV5-1 and TRBJ2-3, with unresolved D. V lost 3 bases and J 0 bases, leaving 11 bases between the germline ends. The CDR3 consists of 15 residues. Germline loops: CDR1 SGHRS, CDR2 YFSETQ. CDR3 sequence (DNA): TGCGCCAGCAGCTCGGGTGACCCCAGCACAGATACGCAGTATTTT. Its translation is CASSSGDPSTDTQYF.

The J gene is TRBJ1-4, the V gene TRBV5-7, with a possible D match to TRBD1 (5 bases). TRBV5-7 is sorted into the ORF group, with uncertain function. The CDR3 spans 16 residues. V was cut by 4 bases and J by 4 bases, with 17 bases left in between. CDR3 sequence (DNA): TGTGCCAGCAGCCCAGGACAAATTATGTGTAATGAAAAACTGTTTTTT. It translates to CASSPGQIMCNEKLFF.

The chain uses TRBV30 and TRBJ1-3; D ambiguous. V lost 0 bases, J lost 6 bases, and 6 bases lay in between. The germline CDR1 and CDR2 sequences are GTSNPN and SVGIG (reference sequence). The CDR3 extends over 12 amino acids. CDR3 nucleotide sequence: TGTGCCTGGAGTGTCGGGGAAAACACCATATATTTT. It specifies CAWSVGENTIYF.

The rearrangement joins TRBV27 to TRBJ2-3, with D possibly matching TRBD1 (5 bases). Deletions cut 5 bases from V and 0 bases from J, with 15 bases between. The germline gives CDR1 MNHEY, CDR2 SMNVEV (reference sequence). CDR3 length: 16 amino acids. The CDR3 DNA follows: TGTGCCAGCAGTCCCTTAGGGGCAGGGAGCACAGATACGCAGTATTTT. Its translation is CASSPLGAGSTDTQYF.

The V and J genes are TRBV7-2 and TRBJ2-3, with 8 bases that match TRBD1. Germline lookup yields CDR1 SGHTA and CDR2 FQGNSA. The CDR3 runs 15 residues. Trimming cost V 6 bases and J 1 base; bases outside gene matches: 6. CDR3 residues: CASRRTGFGTDTQYF. CDR3 nucleotides: TGTGCCAGCAGGCGGACAGGGTTTGGCACAGATACGCAGTATTTT.

Concerning this clone: Germline and junction disagree at one end, which may indicate a read error. Distinct nucleotide sequences in the sample also encode this CDR3. V gene TRBV2 combines with J gene TRBJ2-2; D possibly corresponds to TRBD2 (6 bases). The CDR3 sequence is 14 residues long. Germline V gene sequence: CDR1 SNHLY, CDR2 FYNNEI. CDR3 DNA sequence: TGTGCCAGCTTAAAAGAATTACTAGCCGGGGAGCTGTTCTTT. It encodes CASLKELLAGELFF. Variable domain in full (rest from reference TRBV2 and TRBJ2-2): EPEVTQTPSHQVTQMGQEVILRCVPISNHLYFYWYRQILGQKVEFLVSFYNNEISEKSEIFDDQFSVERPDGSNFTLKIRSTKLEDSAMYFCASLKELLAGELFFGEGSRLTVL.

The chain uses TRBV2 and TRBJ1-3, with TRBD1 identical over 8 bases. The CDR3 is 14 amino acids. Germline trimming cut 8 bases from V and 4 bases from J; bases unmatched to any gene: 7. Per the germline V gene, CDR1 is SNHLY and CDR2 is FYNNEI. CDR3 coding DNA: TGTGCCAGCTCCACCGGGACAGGCGGAAACACCATATATTTT. Encoded protein: CASSTGTGGNTIYF.

This chain uses TRBV5-6 with TRBJ2-1, with 8 bases lining up with TRBD1. The CDR3 is made up of 16 amino acids. The V and J ends lost 4 bases and 6 bases, in that order; junction bases with no gene match: 12. Germline CDR1 SGHDT, CDR2 YYEEEE. CDR3 DNA sequence: TGTGCCAGCAGCCTCCCGGGACAGGCCAGCCTCAATGAGCAGTTCTTC. Translating it yields CASSLPGQASLNEQFF.

DNA of the CDR3: TGTGCCATCAGGAATACTAGCGGTGTACACAATGAGCAGTTCTTC. Translation: CAIRNTSGVHNEQFF. The chain couples TRBV10-3 to TRBJ2-1, with 8 bases that match TRBD2. CDR1 and CDR2 from the germline V gene are ENHRY and SYGVKD. J was trimmed by 5 bases and V by 6 bases; bases with no gene match: 9. The CDR3 runs 15 residues.

V usage is TRBV27 and J usage is TRBJ2-3; 8 positions agree with TRBD2. V was clipped by 3 bases and J by 0 bases; unmatched bases: 5. Germline assignment: CDR1 MNHEY and CDR2 SMNVEV (reference sequence). The CDR3 length is 16 residues. CDR3 sequence reads: CASSFRLAISTDTQYF. Written as DNA, the CDR3 is TGTGCCAGCAGTTTCCGACTAGCGATTAGCACAGATACGCAGTATTTT.

The chain has TRBV5-4 and TRBJ1-1; possibly TRBD1 for D (5 bases). CDR3 size: 17 residues. The V gene lost 3 bases and the J gene lost 1 base, with 19 bases spanning the gap. Germline-derived CDR1 and CDR2 are SGHNT and YYREEE (reference sequence). The CDR3 loop reads CASSSDRTGWANTEAFF. DNA of the CDR3: TGTGCCAGCAGCTCAGACCGCACAGGATGGGCGAACACTGAAGCTTTCTTT.

The chain links TRBV15 to TRBJ2-5; 13 nucleotides line up with TRBD2. This CDR3 is built from 20 residues. CDR1 LNHNV and CDR2 YYDKDF come from the germline V gene (reference sequence). J gave up 5 bases and V 0 bases, and 15 bases lay outside the gene matches. The CDR3 DNA reads as TGTGCCACCAGCAGAGATCACTGGGGGACTGGACTAGCGGGAGCGGAGACCCAGTACTTC. Translated: CATSRDHWGTGLAGAETQYF. Using reference TRBV15 and TRBJ2-5 for the parts outside the CDR3, the full variable domain is DAMVIQNPRYQVTQFGKPVTLSCSQTLNHNVMYWYQQKSSQAPKLLFHYYDKDFNNEADTPDNFQSRRPNTSFCFLDIRSPGLGDTAMYLCATSRDHWGTGLAGAETQYFGPGTRLLVL.

The rearrangement links TRBV4-3 to TRBJ2-6, with unresolved D. The CDR3 is 17 amino acids. Germline CDR1 and CDR2: LGHNA and YSLEER. V dropped 0 bases and J dropped 1 base, with 10 bases sitting between them. The CDR3 reads CASSQDRLLSGANVLTF. CDR3 nucleotide sequence: TGCGCCAGCAGCCAAGATCGACTGCTATCTGGGGCCAACGTCCTGACTTTC.

This chain connects TRBV27 to TRBJ1-1, with D perhaps TRBD1 (5 bases). The V end was cut by 8 bases, the J end by 6 bases, with 10 bases between. Germline V gene lookup returns CDR1 MNHEY and CDR2 SMNVEV (reference sequence). The CDR3 spans 11 residues. The CDR3 DNA reads TGTGCCAGCTCTGGAGGGGCTGAAGCTTTCTTT. Its translation is CASSGGAEAFF.

The chain carries TRBV5-4 and TRBJ2-3; a possible D gene is TRBD2 (5 bases). CDR3 length equals 15 residues. Germline-derived CDR1 and CDR2 are SGHNT and YYREEE (reference sequence). Trimming took off 4 bases at V and 3 bases at J, with 15 bases between the two ends. The CDR3 sequence: CASSPGSLVTDTQYF. The CDR3 DNA sequence: TGTGCCAGCAGCCCTGGTTCACTAGTTACAGATACGCAGTATTTT.

The chain combines TRBV10-3 with TRBJ2-7; 9 bases are shared with TRBD1. CDR3 length equals 15 residues. V shed 2 bases and J 3 bases; nucleotides not matched to a gene: 5. Germline V CDR1 and CDR2: ENHRY, SYGVKD. CDR3 protein: CAISELRTGVYEQYF. Written as DNA, the CDR3 is TGTGCCATCAGTGAGCTTAGGACAGGGGTCTACGAGCAGTACTTC.